This TCR beta chain emerged from a study of T-cell memory formation after mild COVID-19. This CDR3 spans 13 amino acids. Germline V gene lookup returns CDR1 SGHTA and CDR2 FQGNSA. V lost 5 bases to trimming and J lost 1 base, with 3 bases between them. MiXCR, applied by TCRdb to the 5' RACE reads, yields one record per CDR3 protein. The repertoire holds about 270,000 distinct CDR3 sequences, with 15% to 19% as singletons. The chain recombines TRBV7-2 with TRBJ2-6, with D unresolved. The specimen sequenced was PBMCs or a T cell subset sorted from them (not recorded which). The TCR was taken from an adult woman who had mild COVID-19 (a few samples of this study predate the infection). Cell type and time point are not known. CDR3 region: CASSHSGANVLTF. CDR3 DNA: TGTGCCAGCAGCCATTCTGGGGCCAACGTCCTGACTTTC.